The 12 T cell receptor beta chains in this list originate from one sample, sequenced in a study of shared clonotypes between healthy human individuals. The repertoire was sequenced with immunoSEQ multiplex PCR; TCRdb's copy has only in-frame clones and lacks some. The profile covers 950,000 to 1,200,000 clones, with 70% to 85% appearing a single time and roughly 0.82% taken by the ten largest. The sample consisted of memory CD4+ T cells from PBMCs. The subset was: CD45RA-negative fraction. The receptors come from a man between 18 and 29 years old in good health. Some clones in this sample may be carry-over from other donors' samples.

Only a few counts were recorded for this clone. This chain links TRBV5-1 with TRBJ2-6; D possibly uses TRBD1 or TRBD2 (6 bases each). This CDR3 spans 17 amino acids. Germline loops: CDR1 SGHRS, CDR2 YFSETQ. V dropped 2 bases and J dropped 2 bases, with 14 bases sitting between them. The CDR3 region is CASSFWGRGTGANVLTF. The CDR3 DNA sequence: TGCGCCAGCAGCTTCTGGGGGCGCGGGACTGGGGCCAACGTCCTGACTTTC.

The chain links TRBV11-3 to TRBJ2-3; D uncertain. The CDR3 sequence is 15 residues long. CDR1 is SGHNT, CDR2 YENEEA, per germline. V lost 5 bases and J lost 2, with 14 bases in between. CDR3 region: CASSRTRNPTDTQYF. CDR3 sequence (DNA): TGTGCCAGCAGCCGGACCAGGAACCCCACAGATACGCAGTATTTT.

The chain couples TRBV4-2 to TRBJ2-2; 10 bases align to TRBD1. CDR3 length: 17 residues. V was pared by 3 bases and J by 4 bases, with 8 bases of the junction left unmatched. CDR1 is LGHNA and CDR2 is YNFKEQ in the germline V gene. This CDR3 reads CASSQIRQGASTGELFF. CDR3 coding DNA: TGTGCCAGCAGCCAGATCCGACAGGGGGCGAGCACCGGGGAGCTGTTTTTT.

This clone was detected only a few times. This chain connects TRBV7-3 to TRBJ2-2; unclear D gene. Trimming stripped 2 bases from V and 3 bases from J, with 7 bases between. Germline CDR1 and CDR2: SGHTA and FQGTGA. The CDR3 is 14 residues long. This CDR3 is CASSLWPYTGELFF. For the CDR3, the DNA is TGTGCCAGCAGCTTATGGCCCTACACCGGGGAGCTGTTTTTT.

Written as DNA, the CDR3 is TGCGCCAGCAGCCGTTTACAGGGACTGACGTCTGAAGCTTTCTTT. Its protein product is CASSRLQGLTSEAFF. The chain joins TRBV5-1 to TRBJ1-1, with D possibly being TRBD1 (6 bases). This CDR3 has 15 amino acids. CDR1 SGHRS and CDR2 YFSETQ come from the germline V gene. V shed 4 bases and J shed 6 bases, with 19 bases lying between them. Based on the CDR3 plus reference TRBV5-1 and TRBJ1-1, the full variable domain is KAGVTQTPRYLIKTRGQQVTLSCSPISGHRSVSWYQQTPGQGLQFLFEYFSETQRNKGNFPGRFSGRQFSNSRSEMNVSTLELGDSALYLCASSRLQGLTSEAFFGQGTRLTVV.

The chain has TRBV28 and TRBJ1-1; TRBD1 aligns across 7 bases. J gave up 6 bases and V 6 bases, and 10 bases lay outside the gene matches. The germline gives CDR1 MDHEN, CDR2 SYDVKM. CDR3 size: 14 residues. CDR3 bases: TGTGCCAGCAGGGGCAGGGGGGAGGAAGCTGAAGCTTTCTTT. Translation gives CASRGRGEEAEAFF.

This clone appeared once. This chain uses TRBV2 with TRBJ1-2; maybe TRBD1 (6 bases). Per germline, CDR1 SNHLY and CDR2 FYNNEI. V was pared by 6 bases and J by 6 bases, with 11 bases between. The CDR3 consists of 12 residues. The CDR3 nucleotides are TGTGCCAGCAGCGGAGACAGGAATGGCTACACCTTC. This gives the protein CASSGDRNGYTF.

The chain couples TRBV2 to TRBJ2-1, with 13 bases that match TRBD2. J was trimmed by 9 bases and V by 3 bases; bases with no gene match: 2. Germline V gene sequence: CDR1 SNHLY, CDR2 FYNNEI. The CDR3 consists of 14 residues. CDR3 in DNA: TGTGCCAGCAGTGACACTAGCGGGAGGGGTGAGCAGTTCTTC. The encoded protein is CASSDTSGRGEQFF.

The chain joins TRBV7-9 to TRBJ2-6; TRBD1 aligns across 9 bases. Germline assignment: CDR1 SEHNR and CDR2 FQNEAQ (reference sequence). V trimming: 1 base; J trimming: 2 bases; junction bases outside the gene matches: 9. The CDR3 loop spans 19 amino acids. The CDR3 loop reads CASSLGLDRGKTGANVLTF. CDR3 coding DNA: TGTGCCAGCAGCTTAGGGCTGGACAGGGGTAAGACTGGGGCCAACGTCCTGACTTTC.

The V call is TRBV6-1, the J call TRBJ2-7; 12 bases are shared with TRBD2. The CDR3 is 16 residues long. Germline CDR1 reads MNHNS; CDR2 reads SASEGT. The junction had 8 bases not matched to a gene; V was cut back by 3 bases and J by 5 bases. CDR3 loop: CASSDRASGRDHEQYF. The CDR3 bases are TGTGCCAGCAGTGATAGGGCTAGCGGGAGGGACCACGAGCAGTACTTC.

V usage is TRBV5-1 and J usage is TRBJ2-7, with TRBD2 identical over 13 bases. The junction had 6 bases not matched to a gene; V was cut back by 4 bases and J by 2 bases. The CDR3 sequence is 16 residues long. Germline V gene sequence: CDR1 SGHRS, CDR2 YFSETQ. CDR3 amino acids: CASSIGTSGTAYEQYF. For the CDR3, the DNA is TGCGCCAGCAGCATAGGGACTAGCGGGACCGCCTACGAGCAGTACTTC.

CDR3 region: CASSSPALSSGANVLTF. DNA for the CDR3: TGTGCCAGCAGCTCCCCGGCGTTAAGCTCTGGGGCCAACGTCCTGACTTTC. The chain links TRBV7-3 to TRBJ2-6; D remains ambiguous. Trimming took 4 bases from V and 0 from J, leaving 13 bases between them. The CDR3 has 17 amino acids. Germline loops: CDR1 SGHTA, CDR2 FQGTGA.